The source of this TCR beta chain is a study of CD8+CD57+ T cells in acquired aplastic anemia. In the study overall: Healthy donor CD4+ samples were sequenced to a depth that averaged roughly 10 million reads. Study-wide results and caveats: In CD8+ cells, Simpson's diversity showed no significant difference between patients and controls.

The germline CDR1 and CDR2 sequences are SNHLY and FYNNEI. V shed 5 bases, J shed 2 bases, and the junction held 3 bases outside the gene matches. This CDR3 contains 15 residues. As concerns this clonotype: The antigen remains undetermined.

The TCR beta profiling, which covered VDJ combination and CDR3 sequence, was carried out using genomic DNA as the template. One entry per CDR3 protein, called by TCRdb with MiXCR from the reads. The table records a few hundred thousand distinct CDR3 sequences, 34% of them present only once. The chain combines TRBV2 with TRBJ2-3; 11 nucleotides align to TRBD2. This TCR derives from a human donor in good health, serving as a control. Source material: sorted CD4+, CD8+, or CD8+CD57+ T cells (not recorded which) from PBMCs. The CDR3 DNA reads TGTGCCAGCAGTACTAGCGGGGGATCCACAGATACGCAGTATTTT. Protein sequence: CASSTSGGSTDTQYF.